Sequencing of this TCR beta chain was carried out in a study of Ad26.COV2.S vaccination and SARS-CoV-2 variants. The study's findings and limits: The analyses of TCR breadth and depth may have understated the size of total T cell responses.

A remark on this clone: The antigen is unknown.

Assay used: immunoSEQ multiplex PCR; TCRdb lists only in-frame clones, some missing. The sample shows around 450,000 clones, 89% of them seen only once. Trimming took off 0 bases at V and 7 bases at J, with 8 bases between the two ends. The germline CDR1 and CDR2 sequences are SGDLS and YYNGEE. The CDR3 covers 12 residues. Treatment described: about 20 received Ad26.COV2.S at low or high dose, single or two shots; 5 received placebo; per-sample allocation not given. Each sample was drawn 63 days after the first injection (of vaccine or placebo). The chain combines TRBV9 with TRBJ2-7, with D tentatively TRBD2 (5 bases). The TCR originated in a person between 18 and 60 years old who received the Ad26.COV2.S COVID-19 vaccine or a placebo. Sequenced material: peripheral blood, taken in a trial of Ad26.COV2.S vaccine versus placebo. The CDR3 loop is CASSVATGEQYF. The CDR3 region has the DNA TGTGCCAGCAGCGTAGCTACGGGAGAGCAGTACTTC.